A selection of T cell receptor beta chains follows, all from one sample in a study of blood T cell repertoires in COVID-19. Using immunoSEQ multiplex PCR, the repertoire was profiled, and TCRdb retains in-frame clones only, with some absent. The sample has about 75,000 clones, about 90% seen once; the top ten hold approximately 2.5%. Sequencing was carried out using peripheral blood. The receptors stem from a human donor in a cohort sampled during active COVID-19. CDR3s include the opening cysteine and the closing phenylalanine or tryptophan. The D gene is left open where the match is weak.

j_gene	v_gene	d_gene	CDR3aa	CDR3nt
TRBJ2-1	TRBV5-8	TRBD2	CASKETSVNEQFF	TGTGCCAGCAAGGAGACTAGCGTGAATGAGCAGTTCTTC
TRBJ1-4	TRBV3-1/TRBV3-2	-	CASSPGGFNEKLFF	TGTGCCAGTAGCCCGGGGGGGTTTAATGAAAAACTGTTTTTT
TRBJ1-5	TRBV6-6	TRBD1	CASSRRRKDRGLNQPQHF	TGTGCCAGCAGTCGACGACGAAAGGACAGGGGGCTAAATCAGCCCCAGCATTTT
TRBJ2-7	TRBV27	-	CASGDERDCAESSYEQYF	TGTGCCAGCGGAGATGAGAGGGACTGCGCCGAAAGCTCCTACGAGCAGTACTTC
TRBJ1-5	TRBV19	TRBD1	CASSIGDRGLGQPQHF	TGTGCCAGTAGTATTGGAGACAGGGGGCTTGGGCAGCCCCAGCATTTT
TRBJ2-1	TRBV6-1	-	CASSEAQVEVYEQFF	TGTGCCAGCAGTGAAGCGCAAGTTGAGGTGTATGAGCAGTTCTTC
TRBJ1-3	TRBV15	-	CATTGRGSGNTIYF	TGTGCCACCACGGGTCGGGGCTCTGGAAACACCATATATTTT
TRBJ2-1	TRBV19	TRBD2	CASSIRRLAGVGQFF	TGTGCCAGTAGTATACGGAGACTAGCGGGAGTCGGGCAGTTCTTC
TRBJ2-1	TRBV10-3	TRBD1	CAISEGRGLGNEQFF	TGTGCCATCAGTGAAGGCAGGGGGCTGGGCAATGAGCAGTTCTTC
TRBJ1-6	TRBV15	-	CATSREGQGAYNSPLHF	TGTGCCACCAGCAGAGAAGGCCAAGGGGCCTATAATTCACCCCTCCACTTT